The entry below describes one TCR beta chain. The data are from a study of control samples from healthy donors and cancer patients. Only in-frame clones appear in the TCRdb table, and some are missing; sequencing was by immunoSEQ multiplex PCR. The clone table shows about 190,000 clones, with the ten largest holding roughly 2%. Per the germline V gene, CDR1 is MDHEN and CDR2 is SYDVKM. Germline trimming cut 5 bases from V and 4 bases from J; bases unmatched to any gene: 7. The CDR3 is made up of 14 amino acids. The chain uses TRBV28 and TRBJ1-2; 7 bases match TRBD1. Input material: blood. The receptor was derived from a woman aged 25-40 years in good health. This chain's CDR3 is CASSLRTGLYGYTF. The CDR3 DNA reads TGTGCCAGCAGTCTCCGGACAGGCCTCTATGGCTACACCTTC.